The 9 T cell receptor beta chains below all came from one sample that was sequenced in a study of PD-L1 blockade in urothelial cancer. This table comes from immunoSEQ multiplex PCR, and its TCRdb copy is limited to in-frame clones, with some not included. The data contain roughly 30,000 clones, 85% to 90% of them singletons. This sample comprised PBMCs, obtained around atezolizumab (anti-PD-L1) treatment. Source of these receptors: a man in his fifties with urothelial cancer.

V is TRBV7-9 and J is TRBJ2-5; D uncertain. Trimming cost V 10 bases and J 5 bases, with 14 bases left between them. This CDR3 region has 12 residues. Germline loops: CDR1 SEHNR, CDR2 FQNEAQ (reference sequence). CDR3 amino acids: CATTNQLETQYF. In DNA, the CDR3 is TGTGCCACCACGAACCAACTGGAGACCCAGTACTTC.

This clone was found a few times. This chain joins TRBV18 and TRBJ1-4; weak D call: TRBD1 (6 bases). The germline V gene encodes CDR1 KGHSH and CDR2 LQKENI. The CDR3 consists of 15 residues. The V gene lost 1 base and the J gene lost 7 bases, with 13 bases spanning the gap. CDR3 nucleotides: TGTGCCAGCTCACCACTGGACAGTAGAAGTGAAAAACTGTTTTTT. It codes for CASSPLDSRSEKLFF. Filled out from reference TRBV18 and TRBJ1-4, the complete variable domain reads NAGVMQNPRHLVRRRGQEARLRCSPMKGHSHVYWYRQLPEEGLKFMVYLQKENIIDESGMPKERFSAEFPKEGPSILRIQQVVRGDSAAYFCASSPLDSRSEKLFFGSGTQLSVL.

The CDR3 spells CASSLAFFGTSPSWGNEQFF. CDR3 nucleotide sequence: TGTGCCAGCAGCTTGGCCTTTTTTGGGACTAGCCCATCGTGGGGCAATGAGCAGTTCTTC. The V and J genes are TRBV5-5 and TRBJ2-1; 9 nucleotides match TRBD2. The CDR3 runs to 20 residues. Germline trimming cut 0 bases from V and 6 bases from J; bases unmatched to any gene: 19. Germline-derived CDR1 and CDR2 are SGHKS and YYEKEE (reference sequence).

The J gene is TRBJ2-4, the V gene TRBV2, with a possible D match to TRBD2 (6 bases). Trimming pared 7 bases from V and 7 bases from J, leaving 17 bases between. Germline V CDR1 and CDR2: SNHLY, FYNNEI. CDR3 size: 14 residues. The CDR3 region is CASTGLGEVNIQYF. CDR3 nucleotides: TGTGCCAGCACTGGACTCGGGGAGGTGAACATTCAGTACTTC.

V is TRBV28 and J is TRBJ2-2; D gene ambiguous. Trimming left V 9 bases short and J 11 bases short, with 13 bases between. CDR1 MDHEN and CDR2 SYDVKM come from the germline V gene. The CDR3 is 11 amino acids. The CDR3 DNA reads as TGTGCCAGTAGTACCCCAACAGAGCTGTTTTTT. Translation gives CASSTPTELFF.

The chain uses TRBV5-4 and TRBJ1-6, with D maybe TRBD1 (6 bases). The CDR3 totals 14 residues. The V end lost 6 bases, the J end lost 3 bases, and 10 bases lay between the germline ends. CDR1 SGHNT and CDR2 YYREEE come from the germline V gene (reference sequence). CDR3 DNA sequence: TGTGCCAGCACGAGGGACAACTATAATTCACCCCTCCACTTT. It codes for CASTRDNYNSPLHF.

The chain couples TRBV19 to TRBJ2-2, with D tentatively TRBD2 (6 bases). CDR1 is LNHDA, CDR2 SQIVND, per germline (reference sequence). Trimming removed 6 bases from V and 1 base from J, with 15 bases in between. CDR3 length equals 16 residues. The CDR3 protein is CASRPTGLGNTGELFF. The CDR3 nucleotides read TGTGCCAGTAGGCCTACGGGACTGGGGAACACCGGGGAGCTGTTTTTT.

The chain employs TRBV6-4 and TRBJ2-2; 10 bases are a match to TRBD1. The CDR3 sequence is 13 residues long. The junction had 0 bases not matched to a gene; V was cut back by 8 bases and J by 3 bases. Germline V gene lookup returns CDR1 MRHNA and CDR2 SNTAGT. The CDR3, as DNA: TGTGCCAGCGGACAGGGGGACACCGGGGAGCTGTTTTTT. Translating gives CASGQGDTGELFF.

The V call is TRBV7-9, the J call TRBJ2-7, with TRBD2 identical over 7 bases. Germline CDR1 SEHNR, CDR2 FQNEAQ (reference sequence). The CDR3 sequence is 16 residues long. After removal of 5 bases from V and 4 bases from J, the junction contained 14 bases not matched to a gene. CDR3: CASSRAAGMVWYEQYF. CDR3 DNA: TGTGCCAGCAGCCGAGCAGCGGGAATGGTGTGGTACGAGCAGTACTTC.